This TCR beta chain derives from a study of CD8 T cells in Susac syndrome. The study's findings and limits: No clonal expansion appeared among CD4+ T cells in Susac patients.

TEMRA cells were FACS-enriched and CD8+ and CD4+ T cells negatively isolated. It was with random hexamers that about 0.45 to 1 ug RNA was reverse transcribed. One entry per CDR3 protein, called by TCRdb with MiXCR from the immunoSEQ multiplex PCR reads. The table lists over 120,000 distinct CDR3 sequences, approximately 95% of them singletons. The length of the CDR3 is 12 residues. The germline V and J ends were trimmed by 6 bases and 8 bases, with 13 bases remaining between them. Concerning this clonotype itself: Its specificity is not known.

This rearrangement joins TRBV12-3 or TRBV12-4 to TRBJ1-2, with D tentatively TRBD1 (6 bases). This TCR derives from a human donor with Susac syndrome. Sample: CD4+ T cells from PBMCs. CDR3 coding DNA: TGTGCCAGCAGAACAGGGATGCAGGGCTACACCTTC. Amino acids: CASRTGMQGYTF.